This T cell receptor beta chain was identified during a study of tumor-infiltrating lymphocytes in primary liver carcinoma. The CDR3 has 16 residues. Per germline, CDR1 SGHDT and CDR2 YYEEEE. Concerning this clonotype itself: A read error may produce the germline difference seen at one junction end.

The template, approximately 500 ng total RNA, yielded TCR beta cDNA made with a constant-region primer. ARM-PCR was slightly modified, and three nested multiplex PCR rounds with it gave rise to the TCR beta libraries. Investigators reported that the first two PCR rounds, at around 10 cycles each, used TRBV1-TRBV30 forward primers with a C-beta reverse primer. Via MiXCR, TCRdb re-called the multiplex PCR reads, giving one row per CDR3 protein. Of approximately 190,000 distinct CDR3 sequences listed, around four fifths were seen once; the top ten hold around 18%. From roughly 21-30 mg of unsorted bulk tissue, DNA and RNA were co-extracted together.

J is TRBJ2-7 and V is TRBV5-6; D gene ambiguous. Sequencing was performed on tumor tissue from primary liver carcinoma. The clonotype comes from a man in his forties with primary liver carcinoma and hepatitis B virus infection. The CDR3 nucleotides are TGTGCCAGCAGACCCACCCCCATGGGCGAGGCCTACGAGCAATACTTC. Its translation is CASRPTPMGEAYEQYF.